This T cell receptor beta chain was retrieved from a study of T cell clonotyping in hematopoietic cell transplantation. Whole-study findings and limits: Few recipient clonotypes overlapped donors; over 95% were de novo at given depth. Higher Inverse Simpson Index values in graft donor and pretransplant recipient predicted broader posttransplant TCR diversity. Pathologically expanded recipient clonotypes increased progressively from day 30 to day 180 as diversity fell. CD4 and CD8 repertoire contributions could not be separated without sorting.

The ends were cut back, 8 bases at V and 6 bases at J, with 13 bases in the middle. The germline V gene has CDR1 MNHNY and CDR2 SVGAGI (reference sequence). The CDR3 sequence is 12 residues long. As for this clone: Its target is not known.

The data were produced by immunoSEQ multiplex PCR, yet TCRdb's version contains in-frame clones alone and is incomplete. The repertoire holds 55,000 to 70,000 clones, with 90% to 95% as singletons. The TCR sequence derives from a man between 45 and 60 years old in good health. Some clones in this sample may be carry-over from other donors' samples. The sample taken for sequencing was peripheral blood mononuclear cells. The genes are TRBV6-6 and TRBJ1-2; the D gene is possibly TRBD1 (6 bases). Written as DNA, the CDR3 is TGTGCCAGCCGGGACAATCTCGATGGCTACACCTTC. Its translation is CASRDNLDGYTF.